This T cell receptor beta chain was sequenced during a study of cytomegalovirus exposure and HLA in healthy donors. Overall study results and limits: Some V segments, including TRBV6-2 and TRBV6-3, were excluded as indistinguishable. It was approximately 160 TCR beta chains that were listed as cytomegalovirus-associated.

Germline trimming cut 0 bases from V and 1 base from J; bases unmatched to any gene: 2. The length of the CDR3 is 15 residues. Germline CDR1 reads LGHNA; CDR2 reads YSLEER. The primer mix had 60 Vbeta and 13 Jbeta primers. Using immunoSEQ multiplex PCR, the repertoire was profiled, and TCRdb retains in-frame clones only, with some absent. The data show some 130,000 clones, approximately 81% seen once. Remarks on this clone: Its antigen is unidentified.

This TCR came from a male donor in good health and CMV-seronegative. This chain joins TRBV4-3 and TRBJ2-7, with 8 bases that match TRBD2. Sequenced material: PBMCs. The CDR3 here is CASSQESGGSYEQYF. CDR3 coding DNA: TGCGCCAGCAGCCAAGAAAGCGGGGGATCCTACGAGCAGTACTTC.